This TCR beta chain was captured in a study of blood T cells in healthy people across ages. Study results and limitations: Total diversity from one million sequenced T cells was likely underestimated. The percentage of naive T cells correlated strongly with TCR beta diversity. Relative to aged donors, long-lived donors carried more naive CD4+ cells and displayed higher diversity.

CDR3 length: 14 residues. Deletions cut 1 base from V and 5 bases from J, with 9 bases between. Germline values: CDR1 SGHVS, CDR2 FQNEAQ. As regards this clonotype: No antigen is known for it.

Primed by a sample-barcoded 5' primer and a J-beta primer mix, a second PCR proceeded for about 6 to 11 cycles. TCRdb passed the 5' RACE reads through MiXCR, listing each CDR3 protein once. The profile shows 1 million to 1.2 million distinct CDR3 sequences, 30% to 40% of them singletons. Material: blood. The chain has TRBV7-8 and TRBJ1-5; D gene uncertain. The source is a man between 18 and 29 years old in good health. The CDR3 nucleotides are TGTGCCAGCAGCTTAGACAAATTTTATCAGCCCCAGCATTTT. It specifies CASSLDKFYQPQHF.